A selection of T cell receptor beta chains follows, all from one sample in a study of identical twins. TCRdb itself ran the 5' RACE reads through MiXCR, one entry per CDR3 protein. The sample lists about 500,000 distinct CDR3 sequences; roughly an eighth were seen once. These data were also filed under a second study, of yellow fever vaccine responses in identical twins.

Sequenced input: CD4+ T cells sorted from blood. Receptors originate from a woman aged 18-30 years in good health. Both conserved end residues are part of each CDR3. The D gene is left open where the match is weak. Clone size appears in some rows only: once, few, many, or a class for an expanded clone.

>many|TRBJ1-2|.|TRBV7-2
CASSPQGKGYTF
TGTGCCAGCAGCCCTCAGGGGAAGGGCTACACCTTC
>few|TRBJ2-7|TRBD2|TRBV6-1
CASRDSGRASREQYF
TGTGCCAGCAGGGATAGCGGGAGGGCCTCTCGCGAGCAGTACTTC
>.|TRBJ1-4|TRBD1|TRBV2
CASSATGQKRKLFF
TGTGCCAGCAGTGCGACGGGACAGAAACGAAAACTGTTTTTT
>few|TRBJ2-1|TRBD2|TRBV7-2
CASSHLGLAGYNEQFF
TGTGCCAGCAGCCACTTGGGACTAGCGGGATACAATGAGCAGTTCTTC
>few|TRBJ2-7|TRBD2|TRBV6-4
CASSDSRGLAGVYEQYF
TGTGCCAGCAGTGACTCCCGTGGACTAGCGGGGGTTTACGAGCAGTACTTC
>.|TRBJ2-4|.|TRBV21-1
CASSNFLGRNF
TGTGCCAGCAGCAACTTTCTCGGACGTAACTTC
>few|TRBJ1-4|TRBD1|TRBV25-1
CANSTRQGQINEKLFF
TGTGCCAACAGTACTCGTCAGGGACAGATCAATGAAAAACTGTTTTTT
>.|TRBJ2-1|.|TRBV11-1
CASSLVLKPYGDEQFF
TGTGCCAGCAGCTTAGTTCTCAAACCCTATGGTGATGAGCAGTTCTTC
>.|TRBJ2-2|.|TRBV18
CASSPRRDGTYTGELFF
TGTGCCAGCTCTCCTCGGAGGGATGGGACTTACACCGGGGAGCTGTTTTTT
>many|TRBJ2-5|.|TRBV2
CASSEDRAGETQYF
TGTGCCAGCAGTGAAGACAGGGCGGGCGAGACCCAGTACTTC
>.|TRBJ1-1|TRBD1|TRBV5-1
CASSSSGQPMNTEAFF
TGCGCCAGCAGCTCGTCGGGACAGCCCATGAACACTGAAGCTTTCTTT
>.|TRBJ2-2|.|TRBV27
CASSLSGYGELFF
TGTGCCAGCAGTTTATCGGGATACGGGGAGCTGTTTTTT
>.|TRBJ2-1|TRBD2|TRBV7-2
CASSPDEGSGSSGEQFF
TGTGCCAGCAGCCCCGACGAGGGGAGCGGGAGTTCAGGGGAGCAGTTCTTC
>few|TRBJ2-1|.|TRBV5-5
CASSLVGDHLYNEQFF
TGTGCCAGCAGCTTGGTCGGGGACCATCTTTACAATGAGCAGTTCTTC
>few|TRBJ1-1|.|TRBV4-1
CATRGVNTEAFF
TGCGCCACCCGGGGAGTGAACACTGAAGCTTTCTTT
>few|TRBJ2-3|.|TRBV20-1
CSAGGDRPDTQYF
TGCAGTGCGGGTGGGGACCGACCAGATACGCAGTATTTT
>.|TRBJ2-5|TRBD1|TRBV7-9
CASSFRDSKETQYF
TGTGCCAGCAGCTTCCGGGACAGTAAAGAGACCCAGTACTTC
>few|TRBJ1-5|.|TRBV7-2
CASSARGDQPQHF
TGTGCCAGCAGCGCCCGAGGGGATCAGCCCCAGCATTTT
>.|TRBJ2-7|.|TRBV12-3/TRBV12-4
CASSLGALNYEQYF
TGTGCCAGCAGTTTAGGCGCCTTAAACTACGAGCAGTACTTC
>.|TRBJ2-7|TRBD2|TRBV7-2
CASSSGLAGTQQYF
TGTGCCAGCAGCTCCGGACTAGCGGGGACTCAGCAGTACTTC
>few|TRBJ2-4|TRBD1|TRBV4-2
CASSQYRGNIQYF
TGTGCCAGCAGCCAATACAGGGGAAACATTCAGTACTTC
>.|TRBJ2-3|TRBD2|TRBV2
CASALSGTTDTQYF
TGTGCCAGCGCATTAAGCGGGACCACAGATACGCAGTATTTT
>many|TRBJ2-7|TRBD2|TRBV12-3/TRBV12-4
CASSTSGASYEQYF
TGTGCCAGCAGTACTAGCGGGGCTTCCTACGAGCAGTACTTC
>few|TRBJ2-7|.|TRBV14
CASSQDLRTGPLF
TGTGCCAGCAGCCAAGATCTAAGAACAGGGCCCCTCTTC
>.|TRBJ2-1|.|TRBV27
CASSFQGNEQFF
TGTGCCAGCAGTTTCCAGGGTAATGAGCAGTTCTTC
>.|TRBJ2-7|TRBD1|TRBV6-1
CASGLQGGSYEQYF
TGTGCCAGCGGACTACAGGGGGGCTCCTACGAGCAGTACTTC
>few|TRBJ2-7|TRBD2|TRBV20-1
CSAELSGRAYEQYF
TGCAGTGCTGAGCTCAGCGGGAGGGCTTACGAGCAGTACTTC
>.|TRBJ2-2|TRBD2|TRBV5-8
CASRQRGGRTGELFF
TGTGCCAGCAGACAGCGGGGGGGCCGCACCGGGGAGCTGTTTTTT
>few|TRBJ1-1|.|TRBV6-1
CASSEPRGRGNTEAFF
TGTGCCAGCAGTGAACCCCGCGGACGGGGGAACACTGAAGCTTTCTTT
>few|TRBJ1-1|.|TRBV11-2
CASSLAAGYTEAFF
TGTGCCAGCAGCTTAGCGGCAGGATACACTGAAGCTTTCTTT
>few|TRBJ1-6|.|TRBV12-3/TRBV12-4
CASKEGIFNSPLHF
TGTGCCAGCAAGGAGGGCATATTTAATTCACCCCTCCACTTT
>.|TRBJ2-1|TRBD2|TRBV3-1
CASSQYGAGEGEQFF
TGTGCCAGCAGCCAATACGGAGCGGGGGAGGGTGAGCAGTTCTTC